Each of the 21 T cell receptor beta chains below was sequenced from the same sample in a study of T cells after yellow fever vaccination. Each CDR3 protein gets one entry after TCRdb re-called the 5' RACE reads with MiXCR. Of around 140,000 distinct CDR3 sequences in the sample, 6.5% to 8.5% were seen once. The sequencing used CD4+ T cells sorted from PBMCs, collected 5 days after the yellow fever booster vaccination. All receptors come from a man aged 25-40 years who received the YFV17D yellow fever vaccine.

This clonotype was seen at least ten times. This chain links TRBV7-9 with TRBJ2-3, with 7 bases identical to TRBD1. The germline V gene encodes CDR1 SEHNR and CDR2 FQNEAQ (reference sequence). The CDR3 spans 15 residues. V lost 5 bases, J lost 2 bases, and 7 bases stayed unmatched. CDR3 bases: TGTGCCAGCAGCAACCGGGACAGTATCACAGATACGCAGTATTTT. As protein: CASSNRDSITDTQYF.

This clonotype occurred many times. The rearrangement uses TRBV7-3 and TRBJ2-1; 8 bases are a match to TRBD2. Germline lookup yields CDR1 SGHTA and CDR2 FQGTGA. This CDR3 is built from 15 residues. V lost 2 bases to trimming and J lost 5 bases; unmatched junction nucleotides: 5. CDR3 loop: CASSLVAGGNNEQFF. The DNA of the CDR3 is TGTGCCAGCAGCTTAGTTGCGGGAGGAAACAATGAGCAGTTCTTC.

The chain uses TRBV7-2 and TRBJ2-1; 11 bases map to TRBD2. CDR3 length: 23 amino acids. Germline CDR1 reads SGHTA; CDR2 reads FQGNSA. V lost 6 bases to trimming and J lost 0 bases; unmatched junction nucleotides: 25. The DNA of the CDR3 is TGTGCCAGCAGGATTTCGACTAGCGGGGCCACCTATGGCTTTAGGAGCTCCTACAATGAGCAGTTCTTC. It yields the protein CASRISTSGATYGFRSSYNEQFF.

This clonotype came up many times. The chain links TRBV29-1 to TRBJ2-3; 13 nucleotides line up with TRBD2. The CDR3 loop spans 14 amino acids. CDR1 is SQVTM and CDR2 is ANQGSEA in the germline V gene. V was pared by 8 bases and J by 5 bases, with 7 bases of the junction left unmatched. Here the CDR3 DNA reads TGCAGCTTCTTACGACTAGCGGGAGGAGATACGCAGTATTTT. Protein sequence: CSFLRLAGGDTQYF.

This clonotype was observed at least ten times. The chain recombines TRBV7-9 with TRBJ2-6; D may be TRBD2 (5 bases). V was cut by 4 bases and J by 2 bases, with 9 bases left in between. There are 15 residues in the CDR3. The V gene's germline CDR1 is SEHNR and CDR2 FQNEAQ (reference sequence). CDR3 coding DNA: TGTGCCAGCAGCTCCCCCGGGGCTGGGGCCAACGTCCTGACTTTC. Translated, it gives CASSSPGAGANVLTF.

This clonotype came up many times. The CDR3: CASSYDTSNYGYTF. The CDR3 DNA reads as TGTGCCAGCAGCTACGACACTTCTAACTATGGCTACACCTTC. The chain combines TRBV3-1 with TRBJ1-2; D is unresolved. This CDR3 has 14 amino acids. Trimming shortened V by 5 bases and J by 0 bases, and 10 bases separated the two germline ends. In germline, CDR1 is LGHDT, CDR2 YNNKEL (reference sequence).

This clonotype appeared many times. The chain joins TRBV7-9 to TRBJ2-2; D is uncertain. Trimming stripped 7 bases from V and 7 bases from J, with 25 bases between. CDR1 SEHNR and CDR2 FQNEAQ come from the germline V gene (reference sequence). The CDR3 is 17 amino acids. The DNA of the CDR3 is TGTGCCAGCACCACCGACCTGCCCCACCTCAGGAACGGGGAGCTGTTTTTT. Protein: CASTTDLPHLRNGELFF.

This clonotype was seen at least ten times. Here the CDR3 reads CSPRTLEDTQYF. DNA of the CDR3: TGCAGTCCCCGGACGCTCGAAGATACGCAGTATTTT. V and J are TRBV20-1 and TRBJ2-3; D remains unclear. V was cut by 8 bases and J by 5 bases, with 14 bases left in between. The CDR3 spans 12 residues. In germline, CDR1 is DFQATT, CDR2 SNEGSKA (reference sequence).

CDR3 coding DNA: TGTGCCAGCAAGAGGCAGGGACCCCCTGGGGCCAACGTCCTGACTTTC. Protein product: CASKRQGPPGANVLTF. The chain uses TRBV24-1 and TRBJ2-6; tentatively, D is TRBD1 or TRBD2 (5 bases each). In germline, CDR1 is KGHDR, CDR2 SFDVKD. The CDR3 spans 16 residues. The ends were cut back, 11 bases at V and 2 bases at J, with 18 bases in the middle.

This clonotype was seen repeatedly, ten times or more. The chain combines TRBV5-1 with TRBJ2-7, with 10 bases matching TRBD1. Germline trimming cut 0 bases from V and 3 bases from J; bases unmatched to any gene: 6. Germline CDR1 reads SGHRS; CDR2 reads YFSETQ. The CDR3 length is 16 residues. Written as DNA, the CDR3 is TGCGCCAGCAGCTTGGAAGCAGGGGACAGGGGCTACGAGCAGTACTTC. It is translated as CASSLEAGDRGYEQYF.

Ten or more counts support this clonotype. The gene calls are TRBV6-5 and TRBJ2-1; 10 positions match TRBD2. V was clipped by 0 bases and J by 6 bases; unmatched bases: 8. The germline V gene encodes CDR1 MNHEY and CDR2 SVGAGI. This CDR3 comprises 17 residues. The DNA for the CDR3 is TGTGCCAGCAGTTACTCCTCATCTAGCGGGAGAATCAATGAGCAGTTCTTC. Its protein is CASSYSSSSGRINEQFF.

This clonotype was seen ten or more times. The chain employs TRBV9 and TRBJ2-1, with 9 bases fitting TRBD2. CDR1 and CDR2 from the germline V gene are SGDLS and YYNGEE. The CDR3 contains 15 residues. V lost 0 bases and J lost 4; bases outside the gene matches: 2. CDR3 nucleotides: TGTGCCAGCAGCGTAGGCGGGAGGGGATACAATGAGCAGTTCTTC. It translates to CASSVGGRGYNEQFF.

In this sample, this clonotype turned up many times. The chain uses TRBV14 and TRBJ2-3, with 13 bases aligning to TRBD2. CDR3 size: 15 residues. V lost 5 bases to trimming and J lost 3 bases; unmatched junction nucleotides: 2. Germline V gene sequence: CDR1 SGHDN, CDR2 FVKESK. The CDR3 sequence: CASSELAGGTDTQYF. CDR3 DNA: TGTGCCAGCAGCGAACTAGCGGGAGGGACAGATACGCAGTATTTT.

This chain connects TRBV20-1 to TRBJ2-3; 8 nucleotides agree with TRBD2. Germline V gives CDR1 DFQATT, CDR2 SNEGSKA (reference sequence). The J segment lost 7 bases and the V segment lost 6 bases, leaving 15 bases of the junction unmatched. The CDR3 covers 15 residues. CDR3 DNA: TGCAGTGCCCCCTCGGGGGCGGGGGGATACTATACGCAGTATTTT. It codes for CSAPSGAGGYYTQYF.

This clonotype showed up many times. The chain joins TRBV5-4 to TRBJ1-1; D gene ambiguous. Germline CDR1 SGHNT, CDR2 YYREEE (reference sequence). There are 12 residues in the CDR3. V dropped 4 bases and J dropped 8 bases, with 12 bases sitting between them. Written as DNA, the CDR3 is TGTGCCAGCAGCCATGCCCTGGACGAAGCTTTCTTT. This codes for CASSHALDEAFF.

This clonotype was picked up many times. This chain uses TRBV2 with TRBJ2-2; D is ambiguous. Germline CDR1 and CDR2: SNHLY and FYNNEI. This CDR3 is 13 amino acids long. Trimming pared 6 bases from V and 6 bases from J, leaving 11 bases between. Here the CDR3 reads CASRWRSPGELFF. The CDR3 bases are TGTGCCAGCAGGTGGCGGTCTCCCGGGGAGCTGTTTTTT. Filled out from reference TRBV2 and TRBJ2-2, the complete variable domain reads EPEVTQTPSHQVTQMGQEVILRCVPISNHLYFYWYRQILGQKVEFLVSFYNNEISEKSEIFDDQFSVERPDGSNFTLKIRSTKLEDSAMYFCASRWRSPGELFFGEGSRLTVL.

This clonotype was detected many times. This chain uses TRBV12-3 or TRBV12-4 with TRBJ2-7, with D perhaps matching TRBD1 (5 bases). The CDR3 runs to 15 residues. Trimming removed 3 bases at V and 4 bases at J, with 16 bases between. The DNA for the CDR3 is TGTGCCAGCAGTTTCGAAGATGGAACAGGTTACGAGCAGTACTTC. Residues: CASSFEDGTGYEQYF.

This clonotype was found a few times. The chain joins TRBV12-3 or TRBV12-4 to TRBJ2-7; 7 bases are shared with TRBD2. The J segment lost 3 bases and the V segment lost 5 bases, leaving 4 bases of the junction unmatched. This CDR3 comprises 13 residues. CDR3 region: CASSVSGYYEQYF. CDR3 DNA sequence: TGTGCCAGCAGTGTTAGCGGGTACTACGAGCAGTACTTC.

This clonotype was recorded at least ten times. The rearrangement links TRBV28 to TRBJ2-5, with 9 bases aligning to TRBD1. The CDR3 is made up of 16 amino acids. In germline, CDR1 is MDHEN, CDR2 SYDVKM. Germline trimming cut 5 bases from V and 2 bases from J; bases unmatched to any gene: 9. The CDR3 DNA reads TGTGCCAGCAGTAGCCATGGACAGGGGTTACAAGAGACCCAGTACTTC. It codes for CASSSHGQGLQETQYF. The entire variable domain, with the rest obtained from reference TRBV28 and TRBJ2-5, is as follows: DVKVTQSSRYLVKRTGEKVFLECVQDMDHENMFWYRQDPGLGLRLIYFSYDVKMKEKGDIPEGYSVSREKKERFSLILESASTNQTSMYLCASSSHGQGLQETQYFGPGTRLLVL.

This clonotype was observed many times. The gene calls are TRBV5-6 and TRBJ2-1; D remains ambiguous. Trimming removed 5 bases from V and 9 bases from J, with 15 bases in between. The CDR3 is 13 residues long. The germline V gene has CDR1 SGHDT and CDR2 YYEEEE. This CDR3 is CASRGIPVSEQFF. The CDR3 DNA sequence: TGTGCCAGCAGAGGGATTCCCGTTAGTGAGCAGTTCTTC.

This clonotype was recorded a few times. The chain links TRBV18 to TRBJ1-1; the match to TRBD1 covers 7 bases. The CDR3 runs 13 residues. The germline V gene has CDR1 KGHSH and CDR2 LQKENI. The V segment lost 6 bases and the J segment 0 bases; nucleotides outside the gene matches: 1. CDR3 bases: TGTGCCAGCTCCGGGACAGTGAACACTGAAGCTTTCTTT. It encodes CASSGTVNTEAFF.